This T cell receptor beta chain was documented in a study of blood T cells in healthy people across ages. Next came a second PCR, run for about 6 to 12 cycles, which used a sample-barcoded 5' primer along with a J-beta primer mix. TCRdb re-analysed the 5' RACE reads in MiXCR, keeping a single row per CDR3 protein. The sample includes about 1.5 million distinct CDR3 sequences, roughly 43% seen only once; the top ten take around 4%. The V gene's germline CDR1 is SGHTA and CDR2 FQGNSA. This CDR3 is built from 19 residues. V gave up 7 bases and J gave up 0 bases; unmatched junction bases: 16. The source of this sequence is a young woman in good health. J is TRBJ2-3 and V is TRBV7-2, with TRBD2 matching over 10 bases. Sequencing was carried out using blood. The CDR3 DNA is TGTGCCAGCACCCTTTTTTGGACTAGCGGAAGGGATAGCACAGATACGCAGTATTTT. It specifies CASTLFWTSGRDSTDTQYF.